These T cell receptor beta chains were read from a single sample in a study of PD-1 blockade in classical Hodgkin lymphoma. The protocol was immunoSEQ multiplex PCR, while the TCRdb copy is restricted to in-frame clones and leaves out a portion. The repertoire holds about 24,000 clones, with 65% to 80% as singletons. Here the sequenced sample was peripheral blood mononuclear cells (PBMCs), taken before the fourth cycle of nivolumab. The receptors were sampled from a human donor with classical Hodgkin lymphoma. CDR3s include the opening cysteine and the closing phenylalanine or tryptophan. Each record gives: CDR3 length, V gene, clone size, CDR3 protein. Some rows have no size entry. The others give once, few or many, or a class for an expanded clone.

len: 15; v_gene: TRBV6-6; abundance: -; CDR3aa: CASSYEGQLNYGYTF
len: 16; v_gene: TRBV19; abundance: -; CDR3aa: CASSIGSGGYQETQYF
len: 14; v_gene: TRBV16; abundance: -; CDR3aa: CASSQGWMNTEAFF
len: 15; v_gene: TRBV11-2; abundance: -; CDR3aa: CASSHDNGVNTEAFF
len: 12; v_gene: TRBV21-1; abundance: -; CDR3aa: CASRDRGREQFF
len: 18; v_gene: TRBV7-2; abundance: -; CDR3aa: CASSQNLGQGPLNTEAFF
len: 11; v_gene: TRBV6-6; abundance: medium-sized; CDR3aa: CASVANTEAFF
len: 14; v_gene: TRBV5-6; abundance: -; CDR3aa: CASSGGTGNTEAFF
len: 16; v_gene: TRBV28; abundance: -; CDR3aa: CASRGPGASSNQPQHF
len: 15; v_gene: TRBV5-6; abundance: once; CDR3aa: CASSLWGHRFEKLFF
len: 13; v_gene: TRBV6-1; abundance: -; CDR3aa: CASSEERGWEQFF
len: 13; v_gene: TRBV5-1; abundance: medium-sized; CDR3aa: CASSLGDTGELFF
len: 16; v_gene: TRBV28; abundance: -; CDR3aa: CASISSGRLSSYEQYF
len: 12; v_gene: TRBV2; abundance: -; CDR3aa: CASRSGVGGYTF
len: 13; v_gene: TRBV6-9; abundance: -; CDR3aa: CASRDRRSSPLHF